This T cell receptor (beta chain) comes out of a study of breast tumors, draining lymph nodes, adjacent tissues. Study-wide results and caveats: That most tumor T cells come from lymph nodes remained unproven. Tumors had less TCR diversity than lymph nodes, more than nontumor tissue. Data fit most tumor T cells coming from lymph node, expanding in tumor.

TCRdb independently ran MiXCR on the multiplex PCR reads; one entry per CDR3 protein. The sample has more than 50,000 distinct CDR3 sequences, approximately 57% seen once; the top ten hold around 19%. Points on this clonotype: What it recognizes is unknown.

Deletions cut 0 bases from V and 8 bases from J, with 20 bases between. Germline CDR1 DFQATT, CDR2 SNEGSKA (reference sequence). The length of the CDR3 is 16 residues. The rearrangement uses TRBV20-1 and TRBJ2-4, with D perhaps matching TRBD2 (6 bases). The sample consisted of breast tumor tissue. The clonotype comes from a female donor with breast cancer. Some clones in this sample may be carry-over from other donors' samples. CDR3 sequence reads: CSARDWGEATGDIQYF. Written as DNA, the CDR3 is TGCAGTGCTAGAGATTGGGGGGAGGCAACCGGGGACATTCAGTACTTC.